This T cell receptor beta chain emerged from a study of blood T cell repertoires in COVID-19. Trimming pared 7 bases from V and 1 base from J, leaving 14 bases between. CDR3 size: 16 residues. Germline V gene lookup returns CDR1 MNHEY and CDR2 SMNVEV (reference sequence). TCRdb's table, derived via immunoSEQ multiplex PCR, lists solely in-frame clones and lacks some. The data contain about 170,000 clones, around four fifths of them singletons. This sequence originates from a woman in her seventies with COVID-19, enrolled during active disease. Sequences were obtained from peripheral blood. The V call is TRBV27, the J call TRBJ2-6; TRBD2 might be the D (5 bases). The CDR3 loop is CASKGGGVSGANVLTF. The DNA for the CDR3 is TGTGCCAGCAAAGGAGGAGGAGTTTCTGGGGCCAACGTCCTGACTTTC.